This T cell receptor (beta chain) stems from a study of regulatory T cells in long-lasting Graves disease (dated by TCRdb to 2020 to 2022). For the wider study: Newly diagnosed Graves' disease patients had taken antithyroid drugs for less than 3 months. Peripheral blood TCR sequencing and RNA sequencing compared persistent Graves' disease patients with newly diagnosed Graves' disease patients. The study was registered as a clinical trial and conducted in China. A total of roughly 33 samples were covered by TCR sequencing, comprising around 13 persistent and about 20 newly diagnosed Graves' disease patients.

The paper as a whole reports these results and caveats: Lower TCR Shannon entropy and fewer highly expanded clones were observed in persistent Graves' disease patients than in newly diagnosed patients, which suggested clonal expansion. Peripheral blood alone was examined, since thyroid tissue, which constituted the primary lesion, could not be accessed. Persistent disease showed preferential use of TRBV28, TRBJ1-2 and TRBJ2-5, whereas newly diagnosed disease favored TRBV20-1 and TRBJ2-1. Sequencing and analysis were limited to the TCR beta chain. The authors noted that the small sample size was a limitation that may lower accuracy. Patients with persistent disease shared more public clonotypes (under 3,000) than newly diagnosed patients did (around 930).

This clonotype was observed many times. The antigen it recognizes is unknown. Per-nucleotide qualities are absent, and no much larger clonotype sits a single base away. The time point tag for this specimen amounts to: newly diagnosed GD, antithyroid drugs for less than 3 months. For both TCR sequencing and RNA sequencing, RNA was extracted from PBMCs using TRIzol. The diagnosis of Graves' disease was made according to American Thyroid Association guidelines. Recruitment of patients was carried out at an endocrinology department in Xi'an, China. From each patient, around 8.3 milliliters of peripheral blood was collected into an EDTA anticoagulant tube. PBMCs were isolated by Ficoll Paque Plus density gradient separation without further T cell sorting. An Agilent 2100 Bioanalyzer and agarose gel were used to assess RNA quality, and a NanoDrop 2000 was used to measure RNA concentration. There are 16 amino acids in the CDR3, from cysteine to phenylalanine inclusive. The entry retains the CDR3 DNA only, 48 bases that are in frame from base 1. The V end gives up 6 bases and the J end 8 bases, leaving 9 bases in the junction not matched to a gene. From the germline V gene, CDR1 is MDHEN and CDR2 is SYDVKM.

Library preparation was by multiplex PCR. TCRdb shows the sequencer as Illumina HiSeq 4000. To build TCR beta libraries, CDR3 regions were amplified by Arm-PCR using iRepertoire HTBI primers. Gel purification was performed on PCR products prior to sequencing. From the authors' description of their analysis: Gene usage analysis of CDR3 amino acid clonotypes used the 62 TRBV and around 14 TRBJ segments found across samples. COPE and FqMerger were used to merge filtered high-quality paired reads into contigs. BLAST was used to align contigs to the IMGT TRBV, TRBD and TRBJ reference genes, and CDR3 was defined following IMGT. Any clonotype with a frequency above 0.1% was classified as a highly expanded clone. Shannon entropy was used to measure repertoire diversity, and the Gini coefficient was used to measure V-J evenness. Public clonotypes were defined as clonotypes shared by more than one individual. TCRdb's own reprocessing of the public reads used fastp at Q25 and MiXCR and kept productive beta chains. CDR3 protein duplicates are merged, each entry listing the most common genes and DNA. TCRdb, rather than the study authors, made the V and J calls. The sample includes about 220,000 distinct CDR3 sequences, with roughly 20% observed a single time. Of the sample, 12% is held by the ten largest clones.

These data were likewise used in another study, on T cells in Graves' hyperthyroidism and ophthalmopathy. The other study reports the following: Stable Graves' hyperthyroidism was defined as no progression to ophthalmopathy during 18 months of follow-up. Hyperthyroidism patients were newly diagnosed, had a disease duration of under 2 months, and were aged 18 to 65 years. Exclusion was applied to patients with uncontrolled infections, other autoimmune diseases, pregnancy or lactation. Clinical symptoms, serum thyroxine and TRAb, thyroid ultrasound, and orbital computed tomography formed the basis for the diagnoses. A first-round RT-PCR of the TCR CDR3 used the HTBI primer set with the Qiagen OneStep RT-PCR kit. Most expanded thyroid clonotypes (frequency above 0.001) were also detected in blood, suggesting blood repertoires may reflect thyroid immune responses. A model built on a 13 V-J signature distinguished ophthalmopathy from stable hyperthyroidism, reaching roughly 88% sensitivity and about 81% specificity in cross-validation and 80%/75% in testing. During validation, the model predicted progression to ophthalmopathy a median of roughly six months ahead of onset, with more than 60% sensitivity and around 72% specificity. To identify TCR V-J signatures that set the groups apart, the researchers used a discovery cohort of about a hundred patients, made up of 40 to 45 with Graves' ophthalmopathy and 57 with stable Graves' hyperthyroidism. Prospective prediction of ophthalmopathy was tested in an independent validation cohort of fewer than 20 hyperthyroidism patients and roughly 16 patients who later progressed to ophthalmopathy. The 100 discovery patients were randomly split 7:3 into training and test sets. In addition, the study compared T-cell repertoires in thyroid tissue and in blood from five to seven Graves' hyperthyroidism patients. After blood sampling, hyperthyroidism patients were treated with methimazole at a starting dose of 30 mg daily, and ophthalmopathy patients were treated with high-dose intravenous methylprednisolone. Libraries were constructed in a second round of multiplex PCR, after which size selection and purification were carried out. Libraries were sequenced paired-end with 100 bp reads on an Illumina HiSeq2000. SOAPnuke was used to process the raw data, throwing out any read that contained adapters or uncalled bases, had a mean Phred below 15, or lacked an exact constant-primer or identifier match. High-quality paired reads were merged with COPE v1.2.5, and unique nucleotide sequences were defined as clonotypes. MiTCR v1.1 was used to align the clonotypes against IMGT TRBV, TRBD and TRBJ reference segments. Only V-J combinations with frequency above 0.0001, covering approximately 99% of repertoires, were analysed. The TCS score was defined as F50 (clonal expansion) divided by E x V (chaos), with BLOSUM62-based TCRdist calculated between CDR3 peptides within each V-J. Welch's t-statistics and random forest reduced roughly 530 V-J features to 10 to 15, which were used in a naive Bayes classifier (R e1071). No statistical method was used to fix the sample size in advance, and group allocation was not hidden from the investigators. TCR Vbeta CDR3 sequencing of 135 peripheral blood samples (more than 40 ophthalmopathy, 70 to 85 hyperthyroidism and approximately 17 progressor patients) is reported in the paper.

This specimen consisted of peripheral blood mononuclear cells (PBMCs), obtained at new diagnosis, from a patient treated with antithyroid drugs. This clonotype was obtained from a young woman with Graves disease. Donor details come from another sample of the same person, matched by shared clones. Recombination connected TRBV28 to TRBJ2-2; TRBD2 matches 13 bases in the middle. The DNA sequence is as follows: TGTGCCAGCAGCCCCAGACTAGCGGGGGGCTCGGGGGAGCTGTTTTTT. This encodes CASSPRLAGGSGELFF.